This TCR beta chain is from a study of T cells in Graves' hyperthyroidism and ophthalmopathy. Study as a whole: The blood sample was taken at first diagnosis, before treatment began. Study-level findings and limits: Most thyroid-expanded clonotypes above 0.001 were also found in blood. By a 13 V-J model, ophthalmopathy was set apart from stable hyperthyroidism.

It was uncontrolled infection, other autoimmune disease, pregnancy or lactation that excluded patients. What was amplified from RNA transcripts were TCR beta CDR3 regions. TCR CDR3 underwent first-round RT-PCR with the HTBI primer set. From the multiplex PCR reads, TCRdb called clonotypes with MiXCR, one entry per CDR3 protein. This repertoire shows roughly 650,000 distinct CDR3 sequences, approximately 15% found once; its top ten account for about 3.5%. Germline V gene lookup returns CDR1 MNHEY and CDR2 SMNVEV (reference sequence). The CDR3 runs to 15 residues. V was cut by 5 bases and J by 1 base, with 14 bases left in between. This clonotype was counted at least ten times. The antigen is unknown.

The sequence was collected from a middle-aged woman with Graves' ophthalmopathy. Material for sequencing was blood. The rearrangement joins TRBV27 to TRBJ1-1, with D tentatively TRBD1 (5 bases). This chain's CDR3 is CASSPLGGENTEAFF. CDR3 bases: TGTGCCAGCAGTCCCCTTGGAGGGGAGAACACTGAAGCTTTCTTT.